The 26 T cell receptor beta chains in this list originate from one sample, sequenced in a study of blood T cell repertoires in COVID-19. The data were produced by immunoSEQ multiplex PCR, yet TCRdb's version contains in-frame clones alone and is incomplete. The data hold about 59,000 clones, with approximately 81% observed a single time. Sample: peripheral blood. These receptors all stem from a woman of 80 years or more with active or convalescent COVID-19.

The CDR3, as DNA: TGTGCCAGCAGTTTATCCGCGGCAACTAACTATGGCTACACCTTC. Its translation is CASSLSAATNYGYTF. The rearrangement joins TRBV28 to TRBJ1-2; D ambiguous. Deletions cut 1 base from V and 0 bases from J, with 9 bases between. From germline, CDR1 is MDHEN and CDR2 SYDVKM. This CDR3 spans 15 amino acids.

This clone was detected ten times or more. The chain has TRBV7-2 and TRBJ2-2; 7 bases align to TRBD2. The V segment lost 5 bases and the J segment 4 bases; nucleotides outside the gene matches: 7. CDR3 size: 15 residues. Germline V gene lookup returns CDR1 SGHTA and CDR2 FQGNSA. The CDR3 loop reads CASSPGGGGTGELFF. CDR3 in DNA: TGTGCCAGCAGCCCCGGCGGGGGAGGCACCGGGGAGCTGTTTTTT.

CDR3 in DNA: TGTGCCAGCAGTGAAGGGGGACAGGGGTATGAAAAACTGTTTTTT. This gives the protein CASSEGGQGYEKLFF. V is TRBV6-1 and J is TRBJ1-4; TRBD1 agrees at 10 bases. From germline, CDR1 is MNHNS and CDR2 SASEGT. J gave up 6 bases and V 1 base, and 2 bases lay outside the gene matches. This CDR3 contains 15 residues.

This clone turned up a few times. The CDR3 protein is CAISSGTAVLYEQYF. The CDR3 DNA reads as TGTGCCATCAGTTCCGGGACAGCGGTCCTCTACGAGCAGTACTTC. This chain links TRBV10-3 with TRBJ2-7; 7 bases fit TRBD1. CDR3 length: 15 amino acids. Germline lookup yields CDR1 ENHRY and CDR2 SYGVKD. V was clipped by 5 bases and J by 3 bases; unmatched bases: 10.

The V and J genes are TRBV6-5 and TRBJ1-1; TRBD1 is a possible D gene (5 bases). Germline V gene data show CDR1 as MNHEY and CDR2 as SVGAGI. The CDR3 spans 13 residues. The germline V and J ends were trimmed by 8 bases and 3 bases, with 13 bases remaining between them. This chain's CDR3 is CASGSGGDTEAFF. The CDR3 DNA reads TGTGCCAGCGGAAGCGGGGGGGACACTGAAGCTTTCTTT.

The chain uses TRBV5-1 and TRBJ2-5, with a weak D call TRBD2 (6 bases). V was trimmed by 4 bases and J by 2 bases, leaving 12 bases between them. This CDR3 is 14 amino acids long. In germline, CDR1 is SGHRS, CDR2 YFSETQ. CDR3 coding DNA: TGCGCCAGCAGCCAGGCGGGGATTCAAGAGACCCAGTACTTC. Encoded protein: CASSQAGIQETQYF.

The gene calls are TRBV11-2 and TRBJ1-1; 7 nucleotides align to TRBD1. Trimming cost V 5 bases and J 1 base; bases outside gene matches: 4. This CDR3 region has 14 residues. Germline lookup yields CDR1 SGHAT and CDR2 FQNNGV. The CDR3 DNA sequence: TGTGCCAGCAGCCGACAGGGCGCGAACACTGAAGCTTTCTTT. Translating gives CASSRQGANTEAFF.

In DNA form, the CDR3 reads TGTGCCAGCAGTTACTCGAGGGGGGGCTACGAGCAGTACTTC. Translating gives CASSYSRGGYEQYF. This sequence joins TRBV6-5 and TRBJ2-7, with TRBD2 as a possible D gene (7 bases). Trimming cost V 0 bases and J 3 bases, with 9 bases left between them. CDR3 length: 14 residues. The germline V gene has CDR1 MNHEY and CDR2 SVGAGI.

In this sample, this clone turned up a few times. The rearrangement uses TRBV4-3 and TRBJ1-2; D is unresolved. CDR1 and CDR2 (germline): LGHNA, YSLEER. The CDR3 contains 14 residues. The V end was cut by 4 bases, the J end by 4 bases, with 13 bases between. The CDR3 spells CASSPGGPTYGYTF. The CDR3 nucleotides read TGCGCCAGCAGCCCAGGCGGGCCAACCTATGGCTACACCTTC.

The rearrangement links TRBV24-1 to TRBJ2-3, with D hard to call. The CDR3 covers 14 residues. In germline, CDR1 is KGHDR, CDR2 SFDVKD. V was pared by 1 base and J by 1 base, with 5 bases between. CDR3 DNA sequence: TGTGCCACCAGTGATTTTACAGGCACAGATACGCAGTATTTT. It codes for CATSDFTGTDTQYF.

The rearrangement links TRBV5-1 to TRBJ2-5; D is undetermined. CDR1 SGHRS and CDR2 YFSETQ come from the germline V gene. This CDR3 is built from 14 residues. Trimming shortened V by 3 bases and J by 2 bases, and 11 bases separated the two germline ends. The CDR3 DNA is TGCGCCAGCAGCTCCTCAGTTATTCAAGAGACCCAGTACTTC. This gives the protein CASSSSVIQETQYF.

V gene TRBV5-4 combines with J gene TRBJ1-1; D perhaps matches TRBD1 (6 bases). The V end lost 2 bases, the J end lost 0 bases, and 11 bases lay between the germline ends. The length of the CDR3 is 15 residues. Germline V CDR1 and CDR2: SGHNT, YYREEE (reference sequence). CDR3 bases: TGTGCCAGCAGCTTTTTGACAGGAGTGAACACTGAAGCTTTCTTT. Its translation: CASSFLTGVNTEAFF.

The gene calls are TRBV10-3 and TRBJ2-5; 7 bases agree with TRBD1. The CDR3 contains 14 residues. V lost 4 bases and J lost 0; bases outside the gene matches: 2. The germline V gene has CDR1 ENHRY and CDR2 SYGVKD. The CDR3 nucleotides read TGTGCCATCAGTGTCGACAGGGACCAAGAGACCCAGTACTTC. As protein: CAISVDRDQETQYF.

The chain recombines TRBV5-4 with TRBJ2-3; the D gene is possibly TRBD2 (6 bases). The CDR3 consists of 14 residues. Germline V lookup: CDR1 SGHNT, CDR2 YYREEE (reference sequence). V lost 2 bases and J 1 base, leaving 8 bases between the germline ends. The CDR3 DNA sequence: TGTGCCAGCAGCTTAGGCGGGGGCACAGATACGCAGTATTTT. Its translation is CASSLGGGTDTQYF. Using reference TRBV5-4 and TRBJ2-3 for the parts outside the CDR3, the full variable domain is ETGVTQSPTHLIKTRGQQVTLRCSSQSGHNTVSWYQQALGQGPQFIFQYYREEENGRGNFPPRFSGLQFPNYSSELNVNALELDDSALYLCASSLGGGTDTQYFGPGTRLTVL.

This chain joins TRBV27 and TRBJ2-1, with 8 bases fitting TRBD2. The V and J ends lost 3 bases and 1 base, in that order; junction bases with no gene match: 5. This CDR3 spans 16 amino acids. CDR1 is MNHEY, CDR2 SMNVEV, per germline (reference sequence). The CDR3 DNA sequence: TGTGCCAGCAGTTTGACCGGGGGGGTTTCCTACAATGAGCAGTTCTTC. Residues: CASSLTGGVSYNEQFF.

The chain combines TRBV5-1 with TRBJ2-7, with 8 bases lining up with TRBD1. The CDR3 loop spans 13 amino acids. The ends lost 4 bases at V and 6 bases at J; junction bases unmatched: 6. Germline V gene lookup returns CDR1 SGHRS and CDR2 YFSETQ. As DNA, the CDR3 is TGCGCCAGCAGCCCGACAGGGGCCGGCGAGCAGTACTTC. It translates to CASSPTGAGEQYF.

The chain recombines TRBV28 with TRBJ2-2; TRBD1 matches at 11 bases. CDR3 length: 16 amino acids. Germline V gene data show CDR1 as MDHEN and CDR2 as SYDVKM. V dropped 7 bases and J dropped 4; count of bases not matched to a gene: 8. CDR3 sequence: CASTDRTGGRTGELFF. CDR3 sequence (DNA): TGTGCCAGCACCGATAGGACAGGGGGCCGCACCGGGGAGCTGTTTTTT.

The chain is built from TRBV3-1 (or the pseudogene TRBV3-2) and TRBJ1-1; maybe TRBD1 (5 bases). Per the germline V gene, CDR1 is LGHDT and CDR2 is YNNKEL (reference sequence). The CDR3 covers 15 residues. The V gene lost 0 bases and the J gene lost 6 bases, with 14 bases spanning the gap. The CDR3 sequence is CASSQERERGAEAFF. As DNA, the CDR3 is TGTGCCAGCAGCCAAGAGCGGGAGAGGGGCGCTGAAGCTTTCTTT.

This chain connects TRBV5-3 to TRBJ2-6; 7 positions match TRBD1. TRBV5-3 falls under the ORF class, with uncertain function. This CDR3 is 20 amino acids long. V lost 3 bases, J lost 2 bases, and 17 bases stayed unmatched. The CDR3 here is CARSYRTGPHNRTGANVLTF. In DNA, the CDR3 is TGTGCCAGAAGCTACCGGACAGGTCCTCATAACCGCACTGGGGCCAACGTCCTGACTTTC.

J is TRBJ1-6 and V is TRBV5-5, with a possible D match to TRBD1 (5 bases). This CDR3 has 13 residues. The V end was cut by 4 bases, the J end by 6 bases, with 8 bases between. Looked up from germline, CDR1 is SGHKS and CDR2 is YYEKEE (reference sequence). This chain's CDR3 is CASSGQGNSPLHF. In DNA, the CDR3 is TGTGCCAGCAGCGGCCAGGGTAATTCACCCCTCCACTTT. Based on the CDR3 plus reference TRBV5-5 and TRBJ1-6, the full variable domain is DAGVTQSPTHLIKTRGQQVTLRCSPISGHKSVSWYQQVLGQGPQFIFQYYEKEERGRGNFPDRFSARQFPNYSSELNVNALLLGDSALYLCASSGQGNSPLHFGNGTRLTVT.

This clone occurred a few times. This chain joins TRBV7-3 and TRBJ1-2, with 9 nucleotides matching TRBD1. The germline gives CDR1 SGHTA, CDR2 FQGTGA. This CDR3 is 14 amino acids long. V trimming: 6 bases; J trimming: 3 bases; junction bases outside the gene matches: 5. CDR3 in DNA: TGTGCCAGCAGTCCGGGACAGGGTGACTATGGCTACACCTTC. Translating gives CASSPGQGDYGYTF.

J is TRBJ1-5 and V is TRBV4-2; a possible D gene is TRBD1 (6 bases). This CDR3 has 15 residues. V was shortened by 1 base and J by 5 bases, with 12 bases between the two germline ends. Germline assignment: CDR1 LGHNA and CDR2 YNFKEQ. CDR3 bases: TGTGCCAGCAGCCAAGGCAGGACAGAGGATCAGCCCCAGCATTTT. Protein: CASSQGRTEDQPQHF.

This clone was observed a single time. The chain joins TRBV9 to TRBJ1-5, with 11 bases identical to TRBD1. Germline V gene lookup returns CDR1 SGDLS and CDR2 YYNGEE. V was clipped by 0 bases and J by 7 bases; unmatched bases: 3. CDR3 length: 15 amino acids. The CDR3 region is CASSVGDRGEQPQHF. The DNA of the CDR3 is TGTGCCAGCAGCGTAGGGGACAGGGGGGAACAGCCCCAGCATTTT.

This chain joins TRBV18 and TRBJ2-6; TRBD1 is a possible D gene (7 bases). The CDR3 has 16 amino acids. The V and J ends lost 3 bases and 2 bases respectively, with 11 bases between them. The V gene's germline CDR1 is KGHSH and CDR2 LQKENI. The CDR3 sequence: CASSPTGEAGANVLTF. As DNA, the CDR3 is TGTGCCAGCTCACCCACAGGGGAGGCTGGGGCCAACGTCCTGACTTTC.

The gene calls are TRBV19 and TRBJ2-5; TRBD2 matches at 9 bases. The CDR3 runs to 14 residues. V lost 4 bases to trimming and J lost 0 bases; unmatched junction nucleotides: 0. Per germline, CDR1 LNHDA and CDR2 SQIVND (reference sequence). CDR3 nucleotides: TGTGCCAGTAGTAGACTAGCGGACCAAGAGACCCAGTACTTC. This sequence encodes CASSRLADQETQYF.

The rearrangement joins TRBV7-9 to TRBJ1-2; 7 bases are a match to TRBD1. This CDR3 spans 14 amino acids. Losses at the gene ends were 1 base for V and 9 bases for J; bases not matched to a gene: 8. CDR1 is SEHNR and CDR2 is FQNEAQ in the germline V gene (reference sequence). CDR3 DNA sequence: TGTGCCAGCAGCTTAGGACAGGGTTCGTATAGCTACACCTTC. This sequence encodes CASSLGQGSYSYTF.